This TCR beta chain was retrieved from a study of PD-1 blockade in classical Hodgkin lymphoma. Whole-study findings and limits: The CD4+ diversity rise by C4D1 was clearest in complete responders.

Exposure to brentuximab vedotin varied, and each patient had relapsed following autologous stem cell transplantation. Data came from immunoSEQ multiplex PCR; TCRdb stores just in-frame clones and leaves some out. The table lists 40,000 to 60,000 clones, just under 75% of them singletons. Comment on this clone: Its matching antigen is unknown.

The ends were cut back, 5 bases at V and 3 bases at J, with 13 bases in the middle. This CDR3 comprises 15 residues. In germline, CDR1 is MNHEY, CDR2 SVGAGI. The V call is TRBV6-5, the J call TRBJ2-2; maybe TRBD1 (6 bases). The clonotype originates from a human donor with classical Hodgkin lymphoma. The material sequenced was peripheral blood mononuclear cells (PBMCs), taken before the second cycle of nivolumab. CDR3 coding DNA: TGTGCCAGCAGTAACAAACAGGGTTACACCGGGGAGCTGTTTTTT. It yields the protein CASSNKQGYTGELFF.